The clone carrying this T cell receptor beta chain appeared many times. Antigen: not known. These data belong to a study of CD8 T cells in ankylosing spondylitis. Overall study results and limits: Several of the motif variants were reported before in synovial fluid and blood from reactive arthritis. Clones linked to disease, bearing a CD8+ phenotype, were relatively rare in peripheral blood. One TCR beta motif, made up of under ten highly homologous variants, appeared characteristic of ankylosing spondylitis blood.

TCRdb analysed the 5' RACE reads with MiXCR anew, one entry per CDR3 protein. The profile covers 450,000 to 550,000 distinct CDR3 sequences, with over 4% appearing a single time and around 3.6% taken by the ten largest. With 0 bases removed from V and 2 bases from J, the gap between germline ends came to 11 bases. Germline CDR1 is MNHEY and CDR2 is SVGEGT. The CDR3 is 15 residues long. The sequence was collected from a male donor with ankylosing spondylitis. The chain combines TRBV6-2 or TRBV6-3 with TRBJ2-7; D is possibly TRBD2 (6 bases). Sequenced input: blood, either unsorted or a sorted T cell fraction (not recorded which). The DNA of the CDR3 is TGTGCCAGCAGTTACTCGGGGGGTTCGACCTACGAGCAGTACTTC. Translation: CASSYSGGSTYEQYF.